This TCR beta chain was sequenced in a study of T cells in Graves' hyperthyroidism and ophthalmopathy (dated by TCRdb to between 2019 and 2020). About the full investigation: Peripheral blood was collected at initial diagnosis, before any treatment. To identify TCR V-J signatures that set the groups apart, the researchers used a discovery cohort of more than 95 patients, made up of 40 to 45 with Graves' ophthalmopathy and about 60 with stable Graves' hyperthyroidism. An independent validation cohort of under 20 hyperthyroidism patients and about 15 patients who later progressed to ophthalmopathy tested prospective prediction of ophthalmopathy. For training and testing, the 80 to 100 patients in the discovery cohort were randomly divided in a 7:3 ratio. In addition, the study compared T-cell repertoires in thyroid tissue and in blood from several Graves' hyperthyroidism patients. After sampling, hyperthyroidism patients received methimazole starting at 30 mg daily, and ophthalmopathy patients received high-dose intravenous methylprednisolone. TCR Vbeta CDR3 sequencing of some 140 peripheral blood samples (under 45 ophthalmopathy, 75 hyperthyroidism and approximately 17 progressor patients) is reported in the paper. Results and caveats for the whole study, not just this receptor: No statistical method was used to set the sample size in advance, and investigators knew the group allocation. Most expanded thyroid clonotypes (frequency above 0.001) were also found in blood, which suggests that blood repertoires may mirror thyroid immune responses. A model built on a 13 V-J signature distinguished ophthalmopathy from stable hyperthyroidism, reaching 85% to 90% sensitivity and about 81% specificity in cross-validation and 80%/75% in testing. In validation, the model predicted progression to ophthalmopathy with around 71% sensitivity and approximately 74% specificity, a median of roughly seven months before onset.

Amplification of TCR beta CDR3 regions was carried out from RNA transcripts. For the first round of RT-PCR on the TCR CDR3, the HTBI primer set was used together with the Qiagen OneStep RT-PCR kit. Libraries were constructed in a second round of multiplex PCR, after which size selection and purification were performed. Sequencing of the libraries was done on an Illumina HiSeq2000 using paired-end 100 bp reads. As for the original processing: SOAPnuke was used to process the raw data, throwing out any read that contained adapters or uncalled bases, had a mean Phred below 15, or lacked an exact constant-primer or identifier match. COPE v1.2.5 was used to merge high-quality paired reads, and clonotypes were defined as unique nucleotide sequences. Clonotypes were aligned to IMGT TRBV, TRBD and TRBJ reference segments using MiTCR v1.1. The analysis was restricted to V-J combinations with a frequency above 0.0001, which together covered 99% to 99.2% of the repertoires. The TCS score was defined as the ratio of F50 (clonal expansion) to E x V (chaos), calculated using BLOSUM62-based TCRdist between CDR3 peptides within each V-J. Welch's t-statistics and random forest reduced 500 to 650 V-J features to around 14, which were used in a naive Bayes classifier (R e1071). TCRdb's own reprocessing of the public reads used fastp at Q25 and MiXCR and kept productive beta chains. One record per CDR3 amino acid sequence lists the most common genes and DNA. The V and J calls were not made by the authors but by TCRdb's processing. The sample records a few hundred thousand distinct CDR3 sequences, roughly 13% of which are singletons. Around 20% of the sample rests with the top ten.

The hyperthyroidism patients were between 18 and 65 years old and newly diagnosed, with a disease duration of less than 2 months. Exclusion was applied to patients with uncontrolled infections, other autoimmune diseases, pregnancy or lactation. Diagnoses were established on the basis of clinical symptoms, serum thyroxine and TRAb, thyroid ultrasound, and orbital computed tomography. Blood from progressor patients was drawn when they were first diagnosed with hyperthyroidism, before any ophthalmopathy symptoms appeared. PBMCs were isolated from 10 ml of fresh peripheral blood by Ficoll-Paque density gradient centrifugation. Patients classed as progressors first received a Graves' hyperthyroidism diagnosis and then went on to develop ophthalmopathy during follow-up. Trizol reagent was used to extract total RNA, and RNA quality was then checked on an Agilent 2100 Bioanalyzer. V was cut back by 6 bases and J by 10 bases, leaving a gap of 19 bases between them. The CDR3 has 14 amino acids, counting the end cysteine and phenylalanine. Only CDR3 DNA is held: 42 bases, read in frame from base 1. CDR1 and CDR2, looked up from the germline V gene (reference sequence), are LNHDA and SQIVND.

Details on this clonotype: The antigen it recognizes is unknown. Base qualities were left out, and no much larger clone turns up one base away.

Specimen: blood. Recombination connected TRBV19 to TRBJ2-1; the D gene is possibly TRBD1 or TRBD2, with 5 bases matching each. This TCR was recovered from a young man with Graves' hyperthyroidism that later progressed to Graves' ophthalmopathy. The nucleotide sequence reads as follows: TGTGCCAGTAGCGCACCTATGGGGACGAAGGAGCAGTTCTTC. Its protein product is CASSAPMGTKEQFF.